The clone carrying this TCR beta chain occurred once. As yet, its antigen is unknown. This specimen comes from a study of CD8 T cells in ankylosing spondylitis. 5'-RACE, quantitative and with molecular barcodes, yielded the TCR beta libraries. TCRdb passed the 5' RACE reads through MiXCR, listing each CDR3 protein once. The table lists 210,000 or so distinct CDR3 sequences, roughly 25% of them singletons, with under 8% in the top ten. Losses at the gene ends were 2 bases for V and 3 bases for J; bases not matched to a gene: 4. Germline V lookup: CDR1 SGHTA, CDR2 FQGTGA. CDR3 size: 15 residues. Study-wide results and limits: Certain motif variants had earlier been reported in reactive arthritis synovial fluid and blood. Enrichment of disease-linked clones was reportedly significant in matched ankylosing spondylitis synovial fluid.

This TCR derives from a male donor with ankylosing spondylitis or in good health (not recorded which). The J gene is TRBJ2-1, the V gene TRBV7-3; 7 bases align to TRBD2. Sequenced: blood, either unsorted or a sorted T cell fraction (not recorded which). CDR3 region: CASSLSGTIYNEQFF. Here the CDR3 DNA reads TGTGCCAGCAGCTTATCCGGGACTATCTACAATGAGCAGTTCTTC.